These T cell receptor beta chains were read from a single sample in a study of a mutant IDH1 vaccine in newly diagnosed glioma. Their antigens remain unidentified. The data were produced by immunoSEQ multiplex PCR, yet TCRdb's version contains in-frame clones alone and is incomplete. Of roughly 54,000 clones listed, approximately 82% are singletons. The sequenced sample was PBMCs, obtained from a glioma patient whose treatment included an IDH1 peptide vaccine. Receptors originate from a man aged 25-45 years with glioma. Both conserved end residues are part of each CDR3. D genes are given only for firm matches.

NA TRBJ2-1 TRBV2 CASSLPSPTAAYNEQFF
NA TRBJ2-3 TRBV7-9 CASSLRASSTDTQYF
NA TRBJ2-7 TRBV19 CASSMVLTYEQYF
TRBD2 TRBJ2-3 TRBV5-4 CASSLERGTSHADTQYF
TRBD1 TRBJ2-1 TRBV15 CATSRPWTGGPKLSYNEQFF
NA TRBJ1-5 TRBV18 CASSPGAGRDQPQHF
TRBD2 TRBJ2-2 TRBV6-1 CASREAPTSGGGTGELFF
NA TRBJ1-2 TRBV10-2 CASSEFPQYGYTF
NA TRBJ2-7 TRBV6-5 CASSYSPQGSQYF
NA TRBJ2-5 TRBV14 CASSQDVGGTETQYF
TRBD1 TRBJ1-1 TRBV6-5 CASSSQPDRGNTEAFF
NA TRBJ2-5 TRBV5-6 CASSNRGLETQYF
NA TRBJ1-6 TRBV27 CASRGGSRDSPLHF
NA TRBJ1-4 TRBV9 CASSVESRAGEKLFF
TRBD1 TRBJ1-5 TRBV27 CASSGGTGHFPPDQPQHF
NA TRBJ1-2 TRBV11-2 CASSLERTPMVYGYTF
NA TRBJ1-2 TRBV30 CAWSAGVYYGYTF
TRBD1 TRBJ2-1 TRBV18 CASSPRDSYNEQFF
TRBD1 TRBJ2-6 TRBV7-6 CASSLGWTGAGANVLTF
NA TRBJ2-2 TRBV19 CASSIAGNTGELFF
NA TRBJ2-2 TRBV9 CASSVGLGTGELFF
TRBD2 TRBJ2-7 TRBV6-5 CASSGSGGFYEQYF
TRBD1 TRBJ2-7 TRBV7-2 CASSLAGRGQGRYEQYF
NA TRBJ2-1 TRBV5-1 CASSWSTYNEQFF
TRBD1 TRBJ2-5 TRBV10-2 CASSERHLDRSILKETQYF
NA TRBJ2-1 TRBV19 CASSILQGREGNEQFF